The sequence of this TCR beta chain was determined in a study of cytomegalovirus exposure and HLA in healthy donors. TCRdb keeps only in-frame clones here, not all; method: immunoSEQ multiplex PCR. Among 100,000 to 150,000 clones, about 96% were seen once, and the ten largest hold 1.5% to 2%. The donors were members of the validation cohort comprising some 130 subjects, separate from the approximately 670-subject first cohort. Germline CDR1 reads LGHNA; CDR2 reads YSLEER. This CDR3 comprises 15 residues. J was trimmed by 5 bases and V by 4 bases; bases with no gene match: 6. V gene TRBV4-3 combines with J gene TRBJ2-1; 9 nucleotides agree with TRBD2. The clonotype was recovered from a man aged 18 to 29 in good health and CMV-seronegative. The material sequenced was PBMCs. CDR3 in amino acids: CASSPGLAPDNEQFF. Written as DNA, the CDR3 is TGCGCCAGCAGCCCCGGACTAGCGCCTGACAATGAGCAGTTCTTC.